Below are 3 T cell receptor beta chains sequenced from a single sample in a study of T cell changes during pregnancy in multiple sclerosis. Method: immunoSEQ multiplex PCR; TCRdb's copy keeps in-frame clones and lacks some. The sample yields over 50,000 clones, around nine tenths seen once. Sample: peripheral blood from another person, used as feeder cells. The receptors come from a human donor whose cells served as feeder cells for cultures in a pregnancy study.

The chain couples TRBV10-3 to TRBJ2-3, with 12 bases fitting TRBD2. Trimming took 8 bases from V and 6 from J; bases not matched to a gene: 6. This CDR3 contains 14 residues. In germline, CDR1 is ENHRY, CDR2 SYGVKD. CDR3 amino acids: CAIRTSGTGDTQYF. The CDR3 bases are TGTGCCATCCGGACTAGCGGGACGGGTGATACGCAGTATTTT.

This rearrangement joins TRBV5-1 to TRBJ1-2, with D uncertain. The V end lost 2 bases, the J end lost 8 bases, and 19 bases lay between the germline ends. Germline V CDR1 and CDR2: SGHRS, YFSETQ. The CDR3 sequence is 15 residues long. CDR3 in amino acids: CASSFSLEGLSGYTF. The CDR3 bases are TGCGCCAGCAGCTTCAGCCTGGAGGGTTTGAGCGGCTACACCTTC.

The chain employs TRBV30 and TRBJ1-1; 12 bases are a match to TRBD1. The CDR3 extends over 18 amino acids. Germline CDR1 GTSNPN, CDR2 SVGIG (reference sequence). Germline trimming cut 6 bases from V and 4 bases from J; bases unmatched to any gene: 18. CDR3 DNA sequence: TGTGCCTGCAACTCGTGGGACAGGGGGCAAGACGGTAGCACTGAAGCTTTCTTT. This sequence encodes CACNSWDRGQDGSTEAFF.